Listed below are T cell receptor beta chains from one sample, sequenced in a study of radiotherapy plus CTLA-4 blockade in lung cancer. The method was immunoSEQ multiplex PCR; TCRdb's version includes in-frame clones alone and lacks a portion of them. The table records around 110,000 clones, more than 75% of them present only once. This specimen consisted of peripheral blood, obtained from a patient treated with radiotherapy plus ipilimumab. All receptors derive from a human donor with non-small cell lung cancer that progressed on radiotherapy plus ipilimumab. Some clones in this sample may be carry-over from other donors' samples. Both conserved end residues are part of each CDR3. The order of the fields is D gene, clone size, J gene, V gene, CDR3 DNA, CDR3 protein. A D gene is named only where the DNA matches it firmly. Expanded clones are given a class, and other clones once, few, many or no size at all.

d_call: TRBD2; clone_size: .; j_call: TRBJ2-3; v_call: TRBV27; cdr3_nt: TGTGCCAGCAGTCCTAAAGGGCTAGCGGGGACTACAGATACGCAGTATTTT; cdr3_aa: CASSPKGLAGTTDTQYF
d_call: TRBD2; clone_size: .; j_call: TRBJ2-7; v_call: TRBV2; cdr3_nt: TGTGCCAGCAATAATTGGGAGGGCTACGAGCAGTACTTC; cdr3_aa: CASNNWEGYEQYF
d_call: .; clone_size: .; j_call: TRBJ2-4; v_call: TRBV11-2; cdr3_nt: TGTGCCAGCAGCCCGCGGGCCACGACGGACATTCAGTACTTC; cdr3_aa: CASSPRATTDIQYF
d_call: .; clone_size: .; j_call: TRBJ2-2; v_call: TRBV7-9; cdr3_nt: TGTGCCAGCGGGGTGGCTCAGCTGAACACCGGGGAGCTGTTTTTT; cdr3_aa: CASGVAQLNTGELFF
d_call: TRBD2; clone_size: .; j_call: TRBJ2-1; v_call: TRBV5-1; cdr3_nt: TGCGCCAGCAGCTTGGCCTCGGGGGGGTACTACAATGAGCAGTTCTTC; cdr3_aa: CASSLASGGYYNEQFF
d_call: .; clone_size: .; j_call: TRBJ1-4; v_call: TRBV5-1; cdr3_nt: TGCGCCAGCAGCTTTACGGTTTTGGGCCCCGGAGGAGAAAAACTGTTTTTT; cdr3_aa: CASSFTVLGPGGEKLFF
d_call: .; clone_size: .; j_call: TRBJ2-5; v_call: TRBV4-3; cdr3_nt: TGCGCCAGCAGCCAAGTTGGCGGGACTGGGGCCCAGTACTTC; cdr3_aa: CASSQVGGTGAQYF
d_call: .; clone_size: once; j_call: TRBJ2-3; v_call: TRBV15; cdr3_nt: TGTGCCACCAGAGCCCCGGGACTCTCCACAGATACGCAGTATTTT; cdr3_aa: CATRAPGLSTDTQYF
d_call: .; clone_size: .; j_call: TRBJ2-3; v_call: TRBV7-7; cdr3_nt: TGTGCTAGCAGCTCTAATCCTAGCACAGATACGCAGTATTTT; cdr3_aa: CASSSNPSTDTQYF
d_call: .; clone_size: .; j_call: TRBJ1-5; v_call: TRBV11-3; cdr3_nt: TGTGCCAGCAGCCCACCTTCGTGGGGGCCCTATCAGCCCCAGCATTTT; cdr3_aa: CASSPPSWGPYQPQHF
d_call: TRBD2; clone_size: .; j_call: TRBJ2-3; v_call: TRBV14; cdr3_nt: TGTGCCAGCAGCCAGTCTAGCGGGGATTGGTTTAGCACAGATACGCAGTATTTT; cdr3_aa: CASSQSSGDWFSTDTQYF
d_call: .; clone_size: .; j_call: TRBJ1-1; v_call: TRBV11-2; cdr3_nt: TGTGCCAGCAGCGTCAACCCTGGCACTGAAGCTTTCTTT; cdr3_aa: CASSVNPGTEAFF
d_call: TRBD1; clone_size: few; j_call: TRBJ2-7; v_call: TRBV5-6; cdr3_nt: TGTGCCAGCAGCTGGGGACAGGGGAACTACGAGCAGTACTTC; cdr3_aa: CASSWGQGNYEQYF
d_call: TRBD1; clone_size: few; j_call: TRBJ1-1; v_call: TRBV6-5; cdr3_nt: TGTGCCAGCAGTTCCAGGACAGGGGGCACTGAAGCTTTCTTT; cdr3_aa: CASSSRTGGTEAFF
d_call: .; clone_size: .; j_call: TRBJ1-5; v_call: TRBV28; cdr3_nt: TGTGCCAGCAGACACTCAGGGATGCGGGCTCCGACCGCCTTCAATCAGCCCCAGCATTTT; cdr3_aa: CASRHSGMRAPTAFNQPQHF
d_call: TRBD2; clone_size: .; j_call: TRBJ2-5; v_call: TRBV27; cdr3_nt: TGTGCCAGCAGTCCGCGACTAGCGGGGGGCACCTTCCAAGAGACCCAGTACTTC; cdr3_aa: CASSPRLAGGTFQETQYF
d_call: .; clone_size: .; j_call: TRBJ2-1; v_call: TRBV2; cdr3_nt: TGTGCCAGCAGTGTAGCGTCTAGCTCACTTAAGATGAGCTCCTACAATGAGCAGTTCTTC; cdr3_aa: CASSVASSSLKMSSYNEQFF
d_call: .; clone_size: .; j_call: TRBJ2-7; v_call: TRBV9; cdr3_nt: TGTGCCAGCAGCACTCTTGAGGGTCCCGATGGGTCCTACGAGCAGTACTTC; cdr3_aa: CASSTLEGPDGSYEQYF
d_call: TRBD1; clone_size: few; j_call: TRBJ1-5; v_call: TRBV6-5; cdr3_nt: TGTGCCAGCAGTGAAGGGACAGAAAATCAGCCCCAGCATTTT; cdr3_aa: CASSEGTENQPQHF
d_call: .; clone_size: .; j_call: TRBJ1-4; v_call: TRBV5-1; cdr3_nt: TGCGCCAGCAGCTTGATGGCAGAGGCTAATGAAAAACTGTTTTTT; cdr3_aa: CASSLMAEANEKLFF
d_call: .; clone_size: once; j_call: TRBJ2-7; v_call: TRBV5-1; cdr3_nt: TGCGCCAGCAGCTTGTGGGGCTCCAGCTCCTACGAGCAGTACTTC; cdr3_aa: CASSLWGSSSYEQYF
d_call: .; clone_size: .; j_call: TRBJ2-7; v_call: TRBV18; cdr3_nt: TGTGCCAGCTCACCACCCATCACCGTAGCCCATCCTTACGAGCAGTACTTC; cdr3_aa: CASSPPITVAHPYEQYF
d_call: .; clone_size: .; j_call: TRBJ1-2; v_call: TRBV28; cdr3_nt: TGTGCCAGCAGGGAGGGAACCTCAGACTATGGCTACACCTTC; cdr3_aa: CASREGTSDYGYTF
d_call: .; clone_size: once; j_call: TRBJ1-2; v_call: TRBV7-2; cdr3_nt: TGTGCCAGCAGCTTAACAGGGTCCCAGTCTCAGGGCTACACCTTC; cdr3_aa: CASSLTGSQSQGYTF
d_call: .; clone_size: .; j_call: TRBJ2-5; v_call: TRBV19; cdr3_nt: TGTGCCAGTCCCCTGGGGGTGTCTAAGGAGACCCAGTACTTC; cdr3_aa: CASPLGVSKETQYF
d_call: TRBD2; clone_size: .; j_call: TRBJ2-3; v_call: TRBV15; cdr3_nt: TGTGCCACCAGCAGAGCGGGGAGGGGCCCTACTCGAAGCACAGATACGCAGTATTTT; cdr3_aa: CATSRAGRGPTRSTDTQYF
d_call: TRBD2; clone_size: .; j_call: TRBJ2-1; v_call: TRBV5-1; cdr3_nt: TGCGCCAGCAGCGACGGGGGGTCTCCCTACAATGAGCAGTTCTTC; cdr3_aa: CASSDGGSPYNEQFF
d_call: .; clone_size: .; j_call: TRBJ1-1; v_call: TRBV11-2; cdr3_nt: TGTGCCAGCAGCTTAGAAATCAACACTGAAGCTTTCTTT; cdr3_aa: CASSLEINTEAFF
d_call: TRBD1; clone_size: .; j_call: TRBJ1-3; v_call: TRBV28; cdr3_nt: TGTGCCAGCAGTTTCACAGGGGGCTCTGGAAACACCATATATTTT; cdr3_aa: CASSFTGGSGNTIYF
d_call: TRBD2; clone_size: .; j_call: TRBJ2-4; v_call: TRBV20-1; cdr3_nt: TGCAGTGCCGATGCGGGGGTGATTCAGTACTTC; cdr3_aa: CSADAGVIQYF
d_call: .; clone_size: .; j_call: TRBJ1-6; v_call: TRBV7-2; cdr3_nt: TGTGCCAGCAGCCAGAGGGGGACGGGGGCCCTCCACTTT; cdr3_aa: CASSQRGTGALHF
d_call: .; clone_size: .; j_call: TRBJ1-5; v_call: TRBV2; cdr3_nt: TGTGCCAGCAGTGAACAGAGTTATAGCAATCAGCCCCAGCATTTT; cdr3_aa: CASSEQSYSNQPQHF
d_call: TRBD1; clone_size: .; j_call: TRBJ1-6; v_call: TRBV2; cdr3_nt: TGTGCCAGCAGCCAGGGGGCTTCACCCCTCCACTTT; cdr3_aa: CASSQGASPLHF
d_call: .; clone_size: .; j_call: TRBJ2-2; v_call: TRBV5-4; cdr3_nt: TGTGCCAGCAGCTCCCTTTCGGGGACTCCGGCGGGCGGGGAGCTGTTTTTT; cdr3_aa: CASSSLSGTPAGGELFF
d_call: .; clone_size: .; j_call: TRBJ1-3; v_call: TRBV9; cdr3_nt: TGTGCCAGCAGCGACCAGGAGCGGGGAAACACCATATATTTT; cdr3_aa: CASSDQERGNTIYF
d_call: TRBD1; clone_size: .; j_call: TRBJ1-2; v_call: TRBV19; cdr3_nt: TGTGCCAGTAACAGGGGCTGGAGGGATGGCTACACCTTC; cdr3_aa: CASNRGWRDGYTF
d_call: TRBD2; clone_size: .; j_call: TRBJ2-3; v_call: TRBV4-2; cdr3_nt: TGTGCCAGCAGCCCTATGGTAACGACTAGCGGGGGGGCAGATACGCAGTATTTT; cdr3_aa: CASSPMVTTSGGADTQYF
d_call: .; clone_size: few; j_call: TRBJ1-6; v_call: TRBV18; cdr3_nt: TGTGCCAGCTCACCTTCAGGGAATAATTCACCCCTCCACTTT; cdr3_aa: CASSPSGNNSPLHF
d_call: .; clone_size: .; j_call: TRBJ1-1; v_call: TRBV7-3; cdr3_nt: TGTGCCAGCAGCTCGGCAGGGGCGAACACTGAAGCTTTCTTT; cdr3_aa: CASSSAGANTEAFF
d_call: .; clone_size: .; j_call: TRBJ1-6; v_call: TRBV5-1; cdr3_nt: TGCGCCAGCAGTACAACAAGTAATAATTCACCCCTCCACTTT; cdr3_aa: CASSTTSNNSPLHF
d_call: .; clone_size: .; j_call: TRBJ1-2; v_call: TRBV20-1; cdr3_nt: TGCAGTGCTAGTGGGTATGGCTACACCTTC; cdr3_aa: CSASGYGYTF
d_call: .; clone_size: .; j_call: TRBJ1-1; v_call: TRBV18; cdr3_nt: TGTGCCAGCTCATTTACAACTGCGAACACTGAAGCTTTCTTT; cdr3_aa: CASSFTTANTEAFF
d_call: .; clone_size: few; j_call: TRBJ2-5; v_call: TRBV7-2; cdr3_nt: TGTGCCAGCAGACCGCAGGGCCCAGAGGGGGAGACCCAGTACTTC; cdr3_aa: CASRPQGPEGETQYF
d_call: TRBD1; clone_size: .; j_call: TRBJ1-2; v_call: TRBV5-4; cdr3_nt: TGTGCCAGCAGTTCTGTGGACAGGGGGCGAAGCTATGGCTACACCTTC; cdr3_aa: CASSSVDRGRSYGYTF
d_call: TRBD1; clone_size: .; j_call: TRBJ2-2; v_call: TRBV5-4; cdr3_nt: TGTGCCAGCAGCTTGAGGGACAGGGCGAACACCGGGGAGCTGTTTTTT; cdr3_aa: CASSLRDRANTGELFF
d_call: .; clone_size: .; j_call: TRBJ1-2; v_call: TRBV29-1; cdr3_nt: TGCAGCGACAGAACGGACAGATTATATGGCTACACCTTC; cdr3_aa: CSDRTDRLYGYTF
d_call: .; clone_size: .; j_call: TRBJ1-5; v_call: TRBV7-2; cdr3_nt: TGTGCCAGCAGCTTGTGGGCCAGTTCCTTCAATCAGCCCCAGCATTTT; cdr3_aa: CASSLWASSFNQPQHF
d_call: .; clone_size: once; j_call: TRBJ2-5; v_call: TRBV5-4; cdr3_nt: TGTGCCAGCAGCGGGAAAGCACATGCCCAAGAGACCCAGTACTTC; cdr3_aa: CASSGKAHAQETQYF
d_call: TRBD2; clone_size: .; j_call: TRBJ2-1; v_call: TRBV19; cdr3_nt: TGTGCCAGTAGTATGGTAGGACTAGCGGGGGGAAGGAATGAGCAGTTCTTC; cdr3_aa: CASSMVGLAGGRNEQFF